These 8 T cell receptor beta chains were all obtained from the same sample, sequenced in a study of cytomegalovirus exposure and HLA in healthy donors. Amplification used 60 Vbeta primers and 13 Jbeta primers. Sequencing was performed with immunoSEQ multiplex PCR; in TCRdb, only in-frame clones are kept and a portion is missing. The table has tens of thousands of clones, roughly 84% seen once. Material: PBMCs. Source of these receptors: a woman between 18 and 30 years old in good health and CMV-seronegative.

CDR3 nucleotides: TGTGCCAGCAGCCTCGGAGAGGGCCCCTATGGCTACACCTTC. Protein product: CASSLGEGPYGYTF. The rearrangement joins TRBV7-6 to TRBJ1-2; the D is unclear. CDR3 length equals 14 residues. V was trimmed by 5 bases and J by 4 bases, leaving 14 bases between them. Germline-derived CDR1 and CDR2 are SGHVS and FNYEAQ.

The CDR3 protein is CASSRQSGLEKLFF. DNA of the CDR3: TGCGCCAGCAGCCGGCAATCGGGACTTGAAAAACTGTTTTTT. The chain uses TRBV10-1 and TRBJ1-4; TRBD1 might be the D (5 bases). V was pared by 6 bases and J by 7 bases, with 15 bases between. Germline values: CDR1 WNHNN, CDR2 SYGVQD (reference sequence). The CDR3 runs 14 residues.

The gene calls are TRBV7-3 and TRBJ2-1; 13 positions match TRBD2. CDR1 is SGHTA, CDR2 FQGTGA, per germline. Trimming removed 0 bases from V and 6 bases from J; junction bases left unmatched: 2. The CDR3 loop spans 16 amino acids. This CDR3 is CASSLTTSGGINEQFF. The CDR3 coding sequence is TGTGCCAGCAGCTTAACGACTAGCGGGGGGATCAATGAGCAGTTCTTC.

The J gene is TRBJ1-3, the V gene TRBV7-9; 7 bases are a match to TRBD1. CDR1 is SEHNR and CDR2 is FQNEAQ in the germline V gene (reference sequence). The CDR3 is made up of 16 amino acids. V lost 7 bases and J lost 1; bases outside the gene matches: 10. The CDR3 protein is CASTQVQGGSGNTIYF. CDR3 DNA sequence: TGTGCCAGCACCCAGGTCCAGGGGGGTTCTGGAAACACCATATATTTT.

Comment on this clone: This CDR3 is also generated by other DNA sequences in the sample. The chain links TRBV6-1 to TRBJ1-2; TRBD1 matches 7 bases. V was pared by 2 bases and J by 0 bases, with 3 bases of the junction left unmatched. The germline V gene encodes CDR1 MNHNS and CDR2 SASEGT. This CDR3 spans 15 amino acids. CDR3 residues: CASSEWTGSNYGYTF. CDR3 DNA: TGTGCCAGCAGTGAATGGACAGGCTCTAACTATGGCTACACCTTC.

The CDR3 loop is CASSEIASGGFNEQFF. DNA of the CDR3: TGTGCCAGCAGTGAAATAGCTAGCGGGGGGTTTAATGAGCAGTTCTTC. The V gene is TRBV2, the J gene TRBJ2-1; 11 bases match TRBD2. The V gene's germline CDR1 is SNHLY and CDR2 FYNNEI. The CDR3 has 16 residues. J lost 7 bases, V lost 2 bases, and 7 bases had no gene match. The variable domain in full, completed from reference TRBV2 and TRBJ2-1, reads EPEVTQTPSHQVTQMGQEVILRCVPISNHLYFYWYRQILGQKVEFLVSFYNNEISEKSEIFDDQFSVERPDGSNFTLKIRSTKLEDSAMYFCASSEIASGGFNEQFFGPGTRLTVL.

The rearrangement links TRBV6-1 to TRBJ2-4; 8 positions match TRBD2. Germline CDR1 is MNHNS and CDR2 is SASEGT. J was trimmed by 4 bases and V by 1 base; bases with no gene match: 6. CDR3 size: 16 residues. CDR3 in amino acids: CASSEGTGGGKNIQYF. The CDR3 nucleotides are TGTGCCAGCAGTGAAGGGACCGGGGGGGGTAAAAACATTCAGTACTTC.

The chain combines TRBV7-6 with TRBJ2-5; 7 positions agree with TRBD1. J gave up 3 bases and V 3 bases, and 4 bases lay outside the gene matches. The CDR3 sequence is 14 residues long. Germline V lookup: CDR1 SGHVS, CDR2 FNYEAQ. CDR3 sequence: CASSFQTGKETQYF. CDR3 nucleotide sequence: TGTGCCAGCAGCTTCCAGACAGGGAAAGAGACCCAGTACTTC.